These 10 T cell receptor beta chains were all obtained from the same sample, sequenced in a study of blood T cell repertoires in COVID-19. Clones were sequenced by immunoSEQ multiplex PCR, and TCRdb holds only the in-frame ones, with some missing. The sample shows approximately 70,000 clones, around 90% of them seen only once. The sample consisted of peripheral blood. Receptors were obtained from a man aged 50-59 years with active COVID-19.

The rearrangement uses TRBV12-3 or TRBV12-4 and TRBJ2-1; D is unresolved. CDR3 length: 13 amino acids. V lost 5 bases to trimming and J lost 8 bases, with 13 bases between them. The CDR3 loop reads CASSPPHGDEQFF. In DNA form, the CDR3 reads TGTGCCAGCAGTCCCCCCCACGGTGATGAGCAGTTCTTC.

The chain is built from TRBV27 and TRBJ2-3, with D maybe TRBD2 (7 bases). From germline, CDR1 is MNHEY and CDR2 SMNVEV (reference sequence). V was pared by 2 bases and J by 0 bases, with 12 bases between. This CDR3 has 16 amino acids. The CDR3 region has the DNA TGTGCCAGCAGTTTAGCTGGGGGGGCAAGCACAGATACGCAGTATTTT. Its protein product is CASSLAGGASTDTQYF.

The CDR3 coding sequence is TGTGCCAGCAGCCAAGAACCAGGGGTTGGAAACACCATATATTTT. This sequence encodes CASSQEPGVGNTIYF. The rearrangement links TRBV14 to TRBJ1-3; D is perhaps TRBD1 (6 bases). V lost 0 bases and J lost 3, with 9 bases in between. The CDR3 length is 15 residues. Germline CDR1 is SGHDN and CDR2 is FVKESK. Full variable domain (remainder filled in from reference TRBV14 and TRBJ1-3): EAGVTQFPSHSVIEKGQTVTLRCDPISGHDNLYWYRRVMGKEIKFLLHFVKESKQDESGMPNNRFLAERTGGTYSTLKVQPAELEDSGVYFCASSQEPGVGNTIYFGEGSWLTVV.

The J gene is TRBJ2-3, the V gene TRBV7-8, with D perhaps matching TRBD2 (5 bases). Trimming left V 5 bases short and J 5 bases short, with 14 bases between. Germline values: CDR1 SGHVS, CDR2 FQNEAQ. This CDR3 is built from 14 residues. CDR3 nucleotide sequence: TGTGCCAGCAGCACCAATTGGGCGGGAGATACGCAGTATTTT. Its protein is CASSTNWAGDTQYF. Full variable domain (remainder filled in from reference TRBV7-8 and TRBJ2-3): GAGVSQSPRYKVAKRGQDVALRCDPISGHVSLFWYQQALGQGPEFLTYFQNEAQLDKSGLPSDRFFAERPEGSVSTLKIQRTQQEDSAVYLCASSTNWAGDTQYFGPGTRLTVL.

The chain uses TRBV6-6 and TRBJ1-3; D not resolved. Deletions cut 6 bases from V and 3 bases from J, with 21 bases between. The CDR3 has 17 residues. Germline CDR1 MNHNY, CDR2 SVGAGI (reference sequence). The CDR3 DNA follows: TGTGCCAGCAGCCGAGGAGTGAAGCTGGCCGATGGAAACACCATATATTTT. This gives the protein CASSRGVKLADGNTIYF.

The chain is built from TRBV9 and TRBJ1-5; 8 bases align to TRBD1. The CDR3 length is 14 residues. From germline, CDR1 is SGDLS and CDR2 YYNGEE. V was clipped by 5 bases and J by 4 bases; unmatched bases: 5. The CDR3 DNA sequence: TGTGCCAGCAGTTCAACAGGGGGTAATCAGCCCCAGCATTTT. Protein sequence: CASSSTGGNQPQHF.

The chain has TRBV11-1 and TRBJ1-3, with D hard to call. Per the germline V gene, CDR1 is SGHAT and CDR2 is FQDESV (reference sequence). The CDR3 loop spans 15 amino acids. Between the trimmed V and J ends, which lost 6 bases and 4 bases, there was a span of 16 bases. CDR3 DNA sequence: TGTGCCAGCAGACCACGTCCGGAGGTGGGAAACACCATATATTTT. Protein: CASRPRPEVGNTIYF. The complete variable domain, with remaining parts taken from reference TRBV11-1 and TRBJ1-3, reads EAEVAQSPRYKITEKSQAVAFWCDPISGHATLYWYRQILGQGPELLVQFQDESVVDDSQLPKDRFSAERLKGVDSTLKIQPAELGDSAMYLCASRPRPEVGNTIYFGEGSWLTVV.

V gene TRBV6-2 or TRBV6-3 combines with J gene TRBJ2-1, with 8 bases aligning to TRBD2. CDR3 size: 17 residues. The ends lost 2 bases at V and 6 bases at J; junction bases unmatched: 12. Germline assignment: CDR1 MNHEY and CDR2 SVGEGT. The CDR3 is CASSYTPGLAGTNEQFF. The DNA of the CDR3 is TGTGCCAGCAGTTACACGCCCGGGCTAGCGGGTACCAATGAGCAGTTCTTC.

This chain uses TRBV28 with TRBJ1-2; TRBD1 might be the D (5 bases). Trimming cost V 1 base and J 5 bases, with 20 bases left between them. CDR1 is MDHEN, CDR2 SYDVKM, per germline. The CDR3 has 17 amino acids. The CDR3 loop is CASSLFHGTGRFYGYTF. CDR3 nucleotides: TGTGCCAGCAGTTTATTCCACGGGACCGGGAGGTTTTATGGCTACACCTTC.

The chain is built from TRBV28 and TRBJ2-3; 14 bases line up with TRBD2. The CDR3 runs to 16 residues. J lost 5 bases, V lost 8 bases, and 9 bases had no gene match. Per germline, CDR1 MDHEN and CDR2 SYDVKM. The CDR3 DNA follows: TGTGCCAGCCGTGTCCCGGGACTAGCGGGGGAAGATACGCAGTATTTT. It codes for CASRVPGLAGEDTQYF.